This T cell receptor beta chain was sequenced during a study of blood T cell repertoires in COVID-19. The V and J ends lost 3 bases and 7 bases, in that order; junction bases with no gene match: 8. This CDR3 is 15 amino acids long. Germline CDR1 SGDLS, CDR2 YYNGEE. The recovered donors of Cohort 3 showed two negative PCRs, clearance, or symptom resolution. The assay was immunoSEQ multiplex PCR, and TCRdb's table has in-frame clones only and misses some. This table has more than 250,000 clones, around 90% appearing once. This clone turned up a few times. The sequence derives from a woman aged 40 to 49 who had recovered from COVID-19. The material sequenced was PBMCs or T cells enriched from blood (not recorded which). The chain recombines TRBV9 with TRBJ1-1; TRBD1 agrees at 11 bases. The CDR3 loop reads CASSDRTGGRGEAFF. The CDR3 nucleotides read TGTGCCAGCAGCGACAGGACAGGGGGCCGCGGTGAAGCTTTCTTT.